One and the same sample provided the 25 T cell receptor beta chains below, sequenced in a study of T cells after yellow fever vaccination. TCRdb itself ran the 5' RACE reads through MiXCR, one entry per CDR3 protein. The sample lists hundreds of thousands of distinct CDR3 sequences; less than 20% were seen once. The starting material was PBMCs, obtained 15 days after the yellow fever booster vaccination. Receptor source: a man under 40 who received the YFV17D yellow fever vaccine.

This clonotype was found a few times. This rearrangement joins TRBV27 to TRBJ2-3; D is possibly TRBD1 (6 bases). Germline assignment: CDR1 MNHEY and CDR2 SMNVEV (reference sequence). Trimming shortened V by 1 base and J by 4 bases, and 9 bases separated the two germline ends. The CDR3 is 14 amino acids. CDR3 protein: CASSLFAGADTQYF. DNA for the CDR3: TGTGCCAGCAGTTTATTTGCAGGGGCAGATACGCAGTATTTT.

This clonotype was counted between two and nine times. The chain employs TRBV3-1 and TRBJ1-2; no clear D gene. Germline assignment: CDR1 LGHDT and CDR2 YNNKEL (reference sequence). The CDR3 is made up of 14 amino acids. Between the trimmed V and J ends, which lost 0 bases and 5 bases, there was a span of 10 bases. The CDR3 nucleotides are TGTGCCAGCAGCCAAGATTCGAGACAATATGGCTACACCTTC. Amino acids: CASSQDSRQYGYTF.

To note about this clonotype: Compared with germline, one end of the junction differs, possibly owing to a read error. The V gene is TRBV5-5, the J gene TRBJ1-1; unclear D gene. The germline gives CDR1 SGHKS, CDR2 YYEKEE (reference sequence). This CDR3 spans 14 amino acids. As DNA, the CDR3 is TGTGCCAGCAGACCCAGGTCCTCGAACACTGAAGTTTTCTTT. Translation gives CASRPRSSNTEVFF.

This clonotype was counted only a few times. The rearrangement uses TRBV30 and TRBJ1-4, with TRBD1 matching over 7 bases. V lost 1 base, J lost 7 bases, and 0 bases stayed unmatched. The CDR3 length is 12 residues. Germline V CDR1 and CDR2: GTSNPN, SVGIG (reference sequence). CDR3 in amino acids: CAWSDRGEKLFF. Here the CDR3 DNA reads TGTGCCTGGAGTGACAGGGGTGAAAAACTGTTTTTT.

This clonotype was seen more than once but under ten times. The V gene is TRBV7-9, the J gene TRBJ2-1, with TRBD2 matching over 10 bases. In germline, CDR1 is SEHNR, CDR2 FQNEAQ (reference sequence). V shed 5 bases and J 1 base; nucleotides not matched to a gene: 5. The CDR3 is made up of 16 amino acids. For the CDR3, the DNA is TGTGCCAGCAGCCGGGGTAGCGGGAGGTCCTACAATGAGCAGTTCTTC. Translating it yields CASSRGSGRSYNEQFF.

This clonotype was counted a few times. The chain is built from TRBV4-3 and TRBJ1-2, with no clear D. Per the germline V gene, CDR1 is LGHNA and CDR2 is YSLEER. V shed 0 bases and J shed 8 bases, with 10 bases lying between them. This CDR3 contains 13 residues. The CDR3 nucleotides read TGCGCCAGCAGCCAAGAGACGAAAGGGGGCTACACCTTC. This encodes CASSQETKGGYTF.

This clonotype was seen only a few times. The chain combines TRBV6-2 or TRBV6-3 with TRBJ2-2; D gene uncertain. This CDR3 has 14 amino acids. Deletions cut 6 bases from V and 1 base from J, with 9 bases between. Germline V gene sequence: CDR1 MNHEY, CDR2 SVGEGT. The CDR3 loop is CASSRHLNTGELFF. DNA for the CDR3: TGTGCCAGCAGCCGGCACTTGAACACCGGGGAGCTGTTTTTT.

This sequence joins TRBV6-2 or TRBV6-3 and TRBJ2-3; TRBD2 matches 7 bases. In germline, CDR1 is MNHEY, CDR2 SVGEGT. There are 14 residues in the CDR3. V was clipped by 5 bases and J by 2 bases; unmatched bases: 4. The CDR3: CASSKRDFTDTQYF. CDR3 DNA: TGTGCCAGCAGTAAGCGGGACTTCACAGATACGCAGTATTTT.

The chain links TRBV5-1 to TRBJ1-1, with 9 bases fitting TRBD1. CDR1 is SGHRS and CDR2 is YFSETQ in the germline V gene. J lost 0 bases, V lost 4 bases, and 4 bases had no gene match. The CDR3 length is 15 residues. For the CDR3, the DNA is TGCGCCAGCAGCCCGGGACAGGGACTGAACACTGAAGCTTTCTTT. This codes for CASSPGQGLNTEAFF.

The V call is TRBV10-3, the J call TRBJ2-3; D ambiguous. The germline CDR1 and CDR2 sequences are ENHRY and SYGVKD. Trimming shortened V by 4 bases and J by 0 bases, and 14 bases separated the two germline ends. CDR3 length: 16 residues. Written as DNA, the CDR3 is TGTGCCATCAGTGGACCAACTTACGCTAGCACAGATACGCAGTATTTT. It is translated as CAISGPTYASTDTQYF.

This clonotype was detected only a few times. CDR3 protein: CASSLAAWGAGEQYF. The DNA for the CDR3 is TGTGCCAGCAGCTTAGCTGCCTGGGGGGCGGGGGAGCAGTACTTC. The rearrangement links TRBV7-8 to TRBJ2-7; TRBD1 or TRBD2 may be the D gene (6 bases each). V lost 0 bases, J lost 7 bases, and 16 bases lay in between. The CDR3 runs to 15 residues. From germline, CDR1 is SGHVS and CDR2 FQNEAQ.

The chain couples TRBV27 to TRBJ1-2; 7 bases match TRBD1. There are 13 residues in the CDR3. Germline trimming cut 9 bases from V and 6 bases from J; bases unmatched to any gene: 10. Germline lookup yields CDR1 MNHEY and CDR2 SMNVEV (reference sequence). CDR3 region: CAREGDSVHGYTF. The CDR3 nucleotides read TGTGCCAGGGAGGGGGACAGCGTACATGGCTACACCTTC.

V is TRBV20-1 and J is TRBJ2-7, with TRBD2 matching 11 bases. The trim removed 5 bases at V and 5 bases at J, leaving 8 bases unmatched. Germline values: CDR1 DFQATT, CDR2 SNEGSKA (reference sequence). The CDR3 spans 14 residues. As DNA, the CDR3 is TGCAGTGCTCCTAGCGGGAGGTCCCCGGACGAGCAGTACTTC. It is translated as CSAPSGRSPDEQYF.

This sequence joins TRBV10-1 and TRBJ2-7; 9 nucleotides line up with TRBD1. Per germline, CDR1 WNHNN and CDR2 SYGVQD (reference sequence). The junction had 17 bases not matched to a gene; V was cut back by 9 bases and J by 2 bases. The CDR3 is made up of 17 amino acids. The CDR3 DNA sequence: TGCGCCAGTTTACAGGGGGCAAATGGCCCTCGTGCCTACGAGCAGTACTTC. Protein: CASLQGANGPRAYEQYF.

This chain connects TRBV16 to TRBJ1-1; TRBD1 might be the D (5 bases). CDR3 length equals 15 residues. CDR1 and CDR2 (germline): KGHSY, FQNENV. The ends were cut back, 0 bases at V and 0 bases at J, with 8 bases in the middle. The CDR3: CASSQSSGMNTEAFF. CDR3 nucleotides: TGTGCCAGCAGCCAATCGTCAGGGATGAACACTGAAGCTTTCTTT.

The chain employs TRBV5-1 and TRBJ2-1; 8 nucleotides agree with TRBD2. V lost 0 bases, J lost 2 bases, and 7 bases stayed unmatched. This CDR3 spans 17 amino acids. Germline V gives CDR1 SGHRS, CDR2 YFSETQ. The CDR3 nucleotides read TGCGCCAGCAGCTTGGGGGTCGGGAGGGCCGCCTACAATGAGCAGTTCTTC. It yields the protein CASSLGVGRAAYNEQFF.

This clonotype was counted only a few times. Here the CDR3 reads CASSLTAFYEQYF. The CDR3 DNA follows: TGTGCCAGCAGTCTGACAGCCTTCTACGAGCAGTACTTC. The V gene is TRBV28, the J gene TRBJ2-7; a weak D match, TRBD1 (5 bases). V lost 5 bases and J lost 3, with 11 bases in between. The CDR3 runs to 13 residues. Per the germline V gene, CDR1 is MDHEN and CDR2 is SYDVKM.

This clonotype was seen a few times. The genes are TRBV5-1 and TRBJ1-4; a weak D match, TRBD1 (6 bases). The CDR3 contains 15 residues. Germline CDR1 and CDR2: SGHRS and YFSETQ. The germline V and J ends were trimmed by 4 bases and 3 bases, with 13 bases remaining between them. This CDR3 reads CASSNGQTSNEKLFF. The CDR3 DNA sequence: TGCGCCAGCAGCAACGGACAGACATCTAATGAAAAACTGTTTTTT. Variable domain in full (rest from reference TRBV5-1 and TRBJ1-4): KAGVTQTPRYLIKTRGQQVTLSCSPISGHRSVSWYQQTPGQGLQFLFEYFSETQRNKGNFPGRFSGRQFSNSRSEMNVSTLELGDSALYLCASSNGQTSNEKLFFGSGTQLSVL.

V gene TRBV9 combines with J gene TRBJ2-3; D unresolved. This CDR3 is built from 15 residues. Per the germline V gene, CDR1 is SGDLS and CDR2 is YYNGEE. The V gene lost 0 bases and the J gene lost 2 bases, with 10 bases spanning the gap. The CDR3 DNA follows: TGTGCCAGCAGCGTAGGACCGCTTCACACAGATACGCAGTATTTT. Protein: CASSVGPLHTDTQYF.

This clonotype was seen more than once but under ten times. The chain is built from TRBV7-2 and TRBJ1-1; weak D call: TRBD1 (5 bases). CDR1 is SGHTA, CDR2 FQGNSA, per germline. V lost 6 bases and J lost 2, with 16 bases in between. This CDR3 spans 15 amino acids. The DNA of the CDR3 is TGTGCCAGCAGTTATAGGCGGCAGGGCAACACTGAAGCTTTCTTT. Translating it yields CASSYRRQGNTEAFF. Supplemented by reference TRBV7-2 and TRBJ1-1, the full variable domain reads GAGVSQSPSNKVTEKGKDVELRCDPISGHTALYWYRQSLGQGLEFLIYFQGNSAPDKSGLPSDRFSAERTGGSVSTLTIQRTQQEDSAVYLCASSYRRQGNTEAFFGQGTRLTVV.

J is TRBJ2-1 and V is TRBV12-3 or TRBV12-4, with a possible D match to TRBD2 (6 bases). V dropped 4 bases and J dropped 7 bases, with 11 bases sitting between them. This CDR3 comprises 13 residues. CDR3 region: CASSYGGGNEQFF. The CDR3 nucleotides are TGTGCCAGCAGTTACGGGGGTGGTAATGAGCAGTTCTTC.

This clonotype has more than one count but fewer than ten. Here the CDR3 reads CASSPRGARQETQYF. In DNA form, the CDR3 reads TGTGCCAGCTCACCGCGTGGCGCCCGCCAAGAGACCCAGTACTTC. The chain recombines TRBV18 with TRBJ2-5; D uncertain. V was trimmed by 3 bases and J by 1 base, leaving 12 bases between them. The CDR3 spans 15 residues. Germline CDR1 KGHSH, CDR2 LQKENI.

The J gene is TRBJ2-2, the V gene TRBV11-2; D is ambiguous. The V end lost 0 bases, the J end lost 7 bases, and 6 bases lay between the germline ends. This CDR3 has 13 amino acids. Per the germline V gene, CDR1 is SGHAT and CDR2 is FQNNGV. The CDR3 DNA sequence: TGTGCCAGCAGCTTAGAGGGGTACGGGGAGCTGTTTTTT. Protein sequence: CASSLEGYGELFF.

The V gene is TRBV11-2, the J gene TRBJ1-1; D unresolved. The V gene's germline CDR1 is SGHAT and CDR2 FQNNGV. The V and J ends lost 8 bases and 0 bases respectively, with 7 bases between them. The CDR3 sequence is 12 residues long. The CDR3 region has the DNA TGTGCCAGCGAGGGAATGAACACTGAAGCTTTCTTT. Translated, it gives CASEGMNTEAFF. Complete variable domain (other parts from reference TRBV11-2 and TRBJ1-1): EAGVAQSPRYKIIEKRQSVAFWCNPISGHATLYWYQQILGQGPKLLIQFQNNGVVDDSQLPKDRFSAERLKGVDSTLKIQPAKLEDSAVYLCASEGMNTEAFFGQGTRLTVV.

J is TRBJ2-7 and V is TRBV5-1, with D hard to call. The germline CDR1 and CDR2 sequences are SGHRS and YFSETQ. The CDR3 has 16 amino acids. V was cut by 0 bases and J by 0 bases, with 13 bases left in between. CDR3 sequence: CASSLEASSSSYEQYF. Written as DNA, the CDR3 is TGCGCCAGCAGCTTGGAGGCCAGTAGCAGCTCCTACGAGCAGTACTTC.